Below are 8 T cell receptor beta chains sequenced from a single sample in a study of OX40 agonist ivuxolimab in advanced cancers. Libraries were prepared by immunoSEQ multiplex PCR; TCRdb keeps only in-frame clonotypes and omits some of them. The table includes 45,000 to 60,000 clones, nearly 85% detected once. The material sequenced was CD4+ or CD8+ T cells sorted from blood, taken in a trial of the OX40 agonist ivuxolimab. The receptor set was obtained from an adult with an advanced solid tumor such as melanoma, head and neck, liver or kidney cancer.

In its sample, this clone was seen many times. The V gene is TRBV7-9, the J gene TRBJ2-7; the D call may be TRBD1 or TRBD2 (5 bases each). V gave up 5 bases and J gave up 1 base, with 18 bases separating them. The V gene's germline CDR1 is SEHNR and CDR2 FQNEAQ (reference sequence). The CDR3 runs 16 residues. CDR3 region: CASSPSFRDGSYEQYF. The CDR3 bases are TGTGCCAGCAGCCCCTCCTTCCGGGACGGTTCCTACGAGCAGTACTTC.

V gene TRBV27 combines with J gene TRBJ1-1; D uncertain. The CDR3 runs 17 residues. V was clipped by 0 bases and J by 4 bases, with 18 bases between them. Germline-derived CDR1 and CDR2 are MNHEY and SMNVEV (reference sequence). The CDR3 nucleotides read TGTGCCAGCAGTTTATCAGGAGGAGCGGGCGTGACCACTGAAGCTTTCTTT. Amino acids: CASSLSGGAGVTTEAFF.

The chain couples TRBV18 to TRBJ1-2; D might be TRBD1 (5 bases). Trimming removed 5 bases from V and 6 bases from J, with 19 bases in between. The CDR3 is 15 amino acids. Germline V lookup: CDR1 KGHSH, CDR2 LQKENI. The CDR3 DNA is TGTGCCAGCTCAGCTTCCGGGTCATCGGGGGATGGCTACACCTTC. Translated: CASSASGSSGDGYTF.

This clone was counted a single time. The chain joins TRBV5-1 to TRBJ2-7, with D maybe TRBD2 (6 bases). This CDR3 contains 14 residues. V lost 4 bases and J lost 0, with 11 bases in between. Germline CDR1 reads SGHRS; CDR2 reads YFSETQ. CDR3 sequence: CASSAGPSSYEQYF. In DNA form, the CDR3 reads TGCGCCAGCAGCGCGGGACCGTCCTCCTACGAGCAGTACTTC.

This chain links TRBV10-3 with TRBJ2-7; D is ambiguous. The length of the CDR3 is 15 residues. Germline assignment: CDR1 ENHRY and CDR2 SYGVKD. V was shortened by 2 bases and J by 1 base, with 12 bases between the two germline ends. The CDR3 DNA follows: TGTGCCATCAGTGAGGATCACTCCACTTCCTACGAGCAGTACTTC. This encodes CAISEDHSTSYEQYF.

This rearrangement joins TRBV27 to TRBJ1-5; D not certain. Looked up from germline, CDR1 is MNHEY and CDR2 is SMNVEV (reference sequence). The CDR3 loop spans 14 amino acids. V was shortened by 6 bases and J by 2 bases, with 11 bases between the two germline ends. The CDR3 spells CASRALWGNQPQHF. CDR3 nucleotide sequence: TGTGCCAGCAGGGCTTTATGGGGCAATCAGCCCCAGCATTTT.

The rearrangement links TRBV19 to TRBJ1-1, with TRBD1 matching over 8 bases. The V gene's germline CDR1 is LNHDA and CDR2 SQIVND (reference sequence). The CDR3 sequence is 13 residues long. V shed 9 bases, J shed 7 bases, and the junction held 10 bases outside the gene matches. CDR3 protein: CASNHYRGVEAFF. For the CDR3, the DNA is TGTGCCAGCAACCATTACAGGGGGGTTGAAGCTTTCTTT.

In this sample, this clone turned up a few times. The V gene is TRBV6-5, the J gene TRBJ1-1; D call uncertain. The CDR3 is made up of 14 amino acids. V was shortened by 7 bases and J by 7 bases, with 19 bases between the two germline ends. CDR1 is MNHEY and CDR2 is SVGAGI in the germline V gene. The CDR3 region has the DNA TGTGCCAGCACCCCTGACAACCCCGAACGTGAAGCTTTCTTT. It translates to CASTPDNPEREAFF.